Listed below are T cell receptor beta chains from one sample, sequenced in a study of cytomegalovirus exposure and HLA in healthy donors. The table came from immunoSEQ multiplex PCR; TCRdb's copy has only in-frame clones and leaves some out. The repertoire includes 140,000 to 150,000 clones, approximately 88% of them detected once, and 0.5% to 0.65% sits in the top ten. The sequenced material came from PBMCs. The source of these receptors is a woman in her forties in good health and CMV-seronegative. The CDR3 runs from the conserved cysteine through the conserved F or W. Each record gives: J gene, clone size, D gene, V gene, CDR3 protein, CDR3 DNA. D genes are given only for firm matches. Rows may omit the clone size; those that give it use once, few, many or a size class.

TRBJ2-1 | NA | TRBD1 | TRBV6-5 | CASTTTGYNEQFF | TGTGCCAGCACCACGACAGGGTACAATGAGCAGTTCTTC
TRBJ2-1 | NA | TRBD2 | TRBV4-1 | CASSQVAFIGRENNEQFF | TGCGCCAGCAGCCAAGTGGCCTTTATCGGGAGGGAAAACAATGAGCAGTTCTTC
TRBJ2-7 | NA | NA | TRBV7-2 | CASSQVTSRTYEQYF | TGTGCCAGCAGCCAGGTTACTAGCCGTACCTACGAGCAGTACTTC
TRBJ1-3 | NA | NA | TRBV4-3 | CASSQDLGVSGNTIYF | TGCGCCAGCAGCCAAGATCTAGGGGTCTCTGGAAACACCATATATTTT
TRBJ2-7 | NA | NA | TRBV5-1 | CASSFSRDFAYEQYF | TGCGCCAGCAGCTTCAGCCGGGACTTCGCCTACGAGCAGTACTTC
TRBJ1-5 | few | NA | TRBV5-8 | CASSPGQESNQPQHF | TGTGCCAGCAGCCCGGGACAAGAAAGCAATCAGCCCCAGCATTTT
TRBJ2-2 | few | NA | TRBV11-3 | CASSRQDTGELFF | TGTGCCAGCAGCCGGCAGGACACCGGGGAGCTGTTTTTT
TRBJ2-1 | NA | TRBD1 | TRBV29-1 | CSVGSTGYNEQFF | TGCAGCGTTGGATCGACAGGGTACAATGAGCAGTTCTTC
TRBJ2-2 | NA | TRBD2 | TRBV30 | CAWGLEGRVWADTGELFF | TGTGCCTGGGGCCTGGAGGGGAGGGTGTGGGCGGACACCGGGGAGCTGTTTTTT
TRBJ1-2 | few | TRBD1 | TRBV29-1 | CSVVTGEGYTF | TGCAGCGTTGTGACAGGGGAGGGCTACACCTTC
TRBJ1-2 | NA | TRBD1 | TRBV7-9 | CASSLGQGYGYTF | TGTGCCAGCAGCCTAGGACAGGGGTATGGCTACACCTTC
TRBJ2-3 | NA | NA | TRBV28 | CASTSAGDTQYF | TGTGCCAGCACTTCCGCCGGGGATACGCAGTATTTT
TRBJ1-1 | NA | NA | TRBV9 | CASSVVSGDGTEAFF | TGTGCCAGCAGCGTAGTTAGCGGGGACGGCACTGAAGCTTTCTTT
TRBJ2-2 | NA | TRBD2 | TRBV6-5 | CASINSGINTGELFF | TGTGCCAGCATAAACAGCGGGATAAACACCGGGGAGCTGTTTTTT
TRBJ2-5 | NA | TRBD2 | TRBV19 | CASSIGASAGGRETQYF | TGTGCCAGTAGTATAGGGGCCTCAGCGGGAGGGCGGGAGACCCAGTACTTC
TRBJ2-7 | NA | TRBD2 | TRBV2 | CASNSGLAGGHYEQYF | TGTGCCAGCAACTCGGGACTAGCGGGAGGCCACTACGAGCAGTACTTC
TRBJ2-2 | NA | NA | TRBV11-2 | CASSSAGNTGELFF | TGTGCCAGCAGTTCCGCAGGGAACACCGGGGAGCTGTTTTTT
TRBJ2-7 | NA | TRBD2 | TRBV5-1 | CASSPIRGTSGSYEQYF | TGCGCCAGCAGCCCTATTCGTGGGACTAGCGGGAGTTACGAGCAGTACTTC
TRBJ2-1 | NA | TRBD2 | TRBV5-5 | CASSRPGLAGGNNEQFF | TGTGCCAGCAGCCGACCGGGACTAGCGGGAGGGAACAATGAGCAGTTCTTC
TRBJ2-5 | once | TRBD2 | TRBV19 | CASSANRGLAALEETQYF | TGTGCCAGTAGTGCCAACAGGGGACTAGCGGCTCTAGAGGAGACCCAGTACTTC
TRBJ2-7 | NA | TRBD1 | TRBV4-2 | CASSQGGQGFYEQYF | TGTGCCAGCAGCCAAGGGGGACAGGGATTTTACGAGCAGTACTTC
TRBJ2-7 | few | TRBD1 | TRBV6-5 | CASSYVQGAREQYF | TGTGCCAGCAGTTACGTTCAGGGGGCTCGGGAGCAGTACTTC
TRBJ1-6 | few | TRBD1 | TRBV5-6 | CASSFGWTGGSSPLHF | TGTGCCAGCAGCTTCGGATGGACAGGCGGTAGTTCACCCCTCCACTTT
TRBJ1-2 | NA | NA | TRBV10-3 | CAISESSAPGGYGYTF | TGTGCCATCAGTGAGTCGAGTGCCCCAGGAGGTTATGGCTACACCTTC
TRBJ2-7 | NA | NA | TRBV4-3 | CASSQGGLALFGEQYF | TGCGCCAGCAGCCAAGGAGGGCTAGCGCTTTTCGGCGAGCAGTACTTC
TRBJ1-3 | NA | NA | TRBV7-2 | CASSPRPISGNTIYF | TGTGCCAGCAGCCCCAGGCCTATCTCTGGAAACACCATATATTTT
TRBJ2-7 | once | TRBD1 | TRBV11-3 | CASSWGTGAPEQYF | TGTGCCAGCAGCTGGGGGACAGGGGCCCCCGAGCAGTACTTC
TRBJ2-1 | NA | NA | TRBV6-5 | CASSRGTVWNEQFF | TGTGCCAGCAGCCGCGGAACCGTATGGAATGAGCAGTTCTTC
TRBJ2-3 | NA | TRBD2 | TRBV7-9 | CASSRGLAGGISTDTQYF | TGTGCCAGCAGCCGCGGACTAGCGGGAGGGATAAGCACAGATACGCAGTATTTT
TRBJ2-5 | NA | TRBD1 | TRBV28 | CASTEGQGGRWEETQYF | TGTGCCAGCACTGAGGGACAGGGTGGTCGATGGGAGGAGACCCAGTACTTC
TRBJ1-1 | NA | NA | TRBV5-1 | CASSQDSPSVAFF | TGCGCCAGCAGCCAGGACAGTCCAAGTGTCGCTTTCTTT
TRBJ1-2 | once | TRBD1 | TRBV11-3 | CASSQGTVNGYTF | TGTGCCAGCAGCCAAGGGACAGTTAATGGCTACACCTTC
TRBJ1-3 | once | NA | TRBV5-1 | CASSLEQGGNTIYF | TGCGCCAGCAGCTTGGAGCAGGGGGGAAACACCATATATTTT
TRBJ2-5 | NA | NA | TRBV7-9 | CASSLAGVKETQYF | TGTGCCAGCAGCTTAGCTGGAGTTAAGGAGACCCAGTACTTC
TRBJ2-3 | NA | NA | TRBV5-1 | CASSFRGSGTDTQYF | TGCGCCAGCAGCTTCCGGGGTTCTGGCACAGATACGCAGTATTTT
TRBJ2-7 | NA | NA | TRBV30 | CACRSQGGWDEQYF | TGTGCCTGCCGTTCCCAGGGGGGTTGGGACGAGCAGTACTTC
TRBJ2-7 | NA | TRBD1 | TRBV7-9 | CASSLGPGQGYEQYF | TGTGCCAGCAGCTTAGGTCCGGGACAGGGGTACGAGCAGTACTTC
TRBJ2-1 | NA | NA | TRBV7-2 | CASSPSYEQFF | TGTGCCAGCAGCCCCTCGTATGAGCAGTTCTTC
TRBJ2-7 | NA | TRBD1 | TRBV6-1 | CASSLRRDSPYEQYF | TGTGCCAGCAGTTTACGCCGGGACAGTCCCTACGAGCAGTACTTC
TRBJ2-3 | once | NA | TRBV10-1 | CASSAGHTDTQYF | TGCGCCAGCAGTGCCGGACATACAGATACGCAGTATTTT
TRBJ2-7 | once | NA | TRBV12-1 | CASSLGRDRDHEQYF | TGTGCCAGCAGCTTAGGCCGGGACAGGGACCACGAGCAGTACTTC
TRBJ1-2 | NA | NA | TRBV18 | CASSSDGGAGYTF | TGTGCCAGCTCAAGCGACGGGGGGGCTGGCTACACCTTC
TRBJ1-3 | NA | NA | TRBV12-5 | CASGPVLLGYTIYF | TGTGCTAGTGGTCCCGTCCTCCTCGGTTACACCATATATTTT
TRBJ1-5 | NA | NA | TRBV5-1 | CASSLQGQGNQPQHF | TGCGCCAGCAGCTTGCAAGGTCAGGGGAATCAGCCCCAGCATTTT
TRBJ2-7 | NA | TRBD2 | TRBV5-1 | CASSLLAVSYEQYF | TGCGCCAGCAGCTTACTAGCGGTCTCCTACGAGCAGTACTTC
TRBJ2-7 | NA | TRBD2 | TRBV6-5 | CASSYDGGSAYEQYF | TGTGCCAGCAGTTACGATGGCGGGAGTGCCTACGAGCAGTACTTC
TRBJ2-7 | NA | TRBD1 | TRBV9 | CASSGELTGTGLYEQYF | TGTGCCAGCAGCGGAGAACTTACCGGGACAGGGCTCTACGAGCAGTACTTC
TRBJ2-5 | NA | TRBD1 | TRBV25-1 | CASSRAGTGKQETQYF | TGTGCCAGCAGCCGGGCCGGGACAGGAAAACAAGAGACCCAGTACTTC
TRBJ2-6 | few | NA | TRBV5-1 | CASSLAGGGGRKANVLTF | TGCGCCAGCAGCTTGGCCGGAGGGGGGGGGAGGAAGGCCAACGTCCTGACTTTC
TRBJ2-4 | NA | TRBD1 | TRBV4-1 | CASSQYDRAVTKNIQYF | TGCGCCAGCAGCCAATATGACAGGGCCGTGACCAAAAACATTCAGTACTTC
TRBJ2-3 | NA | NA | TRBV6-5 | CASSPLGVSDTQYF | TGTGCCAGCAGCCCCCTAGGAGTCTCAGATACGCAGTATTTT
TRBJ1-3 | NA | TRBD1 | TRBV29-1 | CSVEERGPGNTIYF | TGCAGCGTTGAAGAAAGGGGGCCGGGAAACACCATATATTTT
TRBJ1-4 | NA | NA | TRBV5-1 | CASSLTSTNEKLFF | TGCGCCAGCAGCTTGACATCAACTAATGAAAAACTGTTTTTT
TRBJ1-5 | NA | NA | TRBV7-9 | CSSSGPNQPQHF | TGTTCCAGCAGCGGGCCCAATCAGCCCCAGCATTTT
TRBJ1-1 | NA | TRBD1 | TRBV11-3 | CASSYPGGLAFF | TGTGCCAGCAGCTACCCAGGGGGCCTGGCTTTCTTT
TRBJ2-7 | NA | TRBD1 | TRBV7-6 | CASSVSGTGGGEQYF | TGTGCCAGCAGCGTATCCGGGACAGGGGGCGGCGAGCAGTACTTC
TRBJ2-1 | NA | TRBD2 | TRBV5-1 | CASSLLAGAQNEQFF | TGCGCCAGCAGCTTACTAGCGGGAGCCCAAAATGAGCAGTTCTTC